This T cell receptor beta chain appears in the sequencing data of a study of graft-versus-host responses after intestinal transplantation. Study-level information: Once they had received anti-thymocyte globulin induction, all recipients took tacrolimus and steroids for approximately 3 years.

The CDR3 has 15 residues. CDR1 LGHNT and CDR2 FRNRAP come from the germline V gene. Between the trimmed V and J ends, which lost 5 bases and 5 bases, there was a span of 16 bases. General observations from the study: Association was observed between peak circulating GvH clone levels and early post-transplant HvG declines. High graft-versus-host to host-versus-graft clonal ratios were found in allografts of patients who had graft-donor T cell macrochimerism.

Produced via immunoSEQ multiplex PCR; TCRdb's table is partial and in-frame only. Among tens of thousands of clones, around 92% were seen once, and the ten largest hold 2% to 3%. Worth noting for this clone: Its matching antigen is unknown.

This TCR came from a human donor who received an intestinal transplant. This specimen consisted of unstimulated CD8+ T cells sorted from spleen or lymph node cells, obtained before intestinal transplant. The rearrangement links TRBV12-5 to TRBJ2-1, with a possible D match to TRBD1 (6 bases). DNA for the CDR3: TGTGCTAGTGGTAACGGGACATCCTATGACAATGAGCAGTTCTTC. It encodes CASGNGTSYDNEQFF.